Shown below are 25 T cell receptor beta chains from a single sample sequenced in a study of blood T cell repertoires in COVID-19. Only in-frame clones appear in the TCRdb table, and some are missing; sequencing was by immunoSEQ multiplex PCR. The repertoire includes about 100,000 clones, roughly 85% of them detected once, and 1.5% to 2% sits in the top ten. Sequencing was performed on peripheral blood. The receptors were sampled from a woman in her seventies with active or convalescent COVID-19.

The chain uses TRBV7-9 and TRBJ2-3; D perhaps matches TRBD2 (5 bases). V was cut by 1 base and J by 6 bases, with 14 bases left in between. The germline V gene has CDR1 SEHNR and CDR2 FQNEAQ (reference sequence). The CDR3 contains 15 residues. DNA of the CDR3: TGTGCCAGCAGCTTAGTCACCCGAGTAGCGGATACGCAGTATTTT. It codes for CASSLVTRVADTQYF.

This chain connects TRBV28 to TRBJ2-7, with 10 bases matching TRBD1. The CDR3 is 15 amino acids. Germline V gene data show CDR1 as MDHEN and CDR2 as SYDVKM. J lost 4 bases, V lost 1 base, and 4 bases had no gene match. CDR3 nucleotides: TGTGCCAGCAGTTTATTATGGGGACAGGGGTACGAGCAGTACTTC. This sequence encodes CASSLLWGQGYEQYF.

This chain connects TRBV2 to TRBJ2-3; TRBD2 matches 11 bases. The germline V gene encodes CDR1 SNHLY and CDR2 FYNNEI. V trimming: 7 bases; J trimming: 2 bases; junction bases outside the gene matches: 8. The CDR3 contains 16 residues. The CDR3 DNA reads TGTGCCAGCAACGGGGCTAGCGGGGGGAACACAGATACGCAGTATTTT. The encoded protein is CASNGASGGNTDTQYF.

This chain joins TRBV6-2 or TRBV6-3 and TRBJ1-3; 7 positions agree with TRBD1. Germline V gene sequence: CDR1 MNHEY, CDR2 SVGEGT. J was trimmed by 0 bases and V by 6 bases; bases with no gene match: 8. The CDR3 extends over 16 amino acids. The CDR3 loop reads CASSRTTGVSGNTIYF. The CDR3 DNA is TGTGCCAGCAGCAGGACCACAGGGGTCTCTGGAAACACCATATATTTT.

The gene calls are TRBV28 and TRBJ2-1; 9 nucleotides line up with TRBD2. The CDR3 consists of 11 residues. V gave up 2 bases and J gave up 14 bases; unmatched junction bases: 1. The germline V gene encodes CDR1 MDHEN and CDR2 SYDVKM. The CDR3: CASSLAGGEFF. For the CDR3, the DNA is TGTGCCAGCAGTTTAGCGGGGGGGGAGTTCTTC.

The CDR3 sequence is CASSLPGLAGTGELFF. CDR3 bases: TGTGCCAGCAGTTTGCCTGGACTAGCGGGGACCGGGGAGCTGTTTTTT. The gene calls are TRBV28 and TRBJ2-2, with 12 bases identical to TRBD2. V shed 3 bases, J shed 5 bases, and the junction held 4 bases outside the gene matches. CDR1 MDHEN and CDR2 SYDVKM come from the germline V gene. The length of the CDR3 is 16 residues.

This clone occurred once. The rearrangement uses TRBV18 and TRBJ2-6; 7 nucleotides agree with TRBD2. CDR1 and CDR2 from the germline V gene are KGHSH and LQKENI. The V and J ends lost 3 bases and 0 bases, in that order; junction bases with no gene match: 8. CDR3 size: 18 residues. CDR3 nucleotides: TGTGCCAGCTCACCCAGTCTGGGGGGGAACTCTGGGGCCAACGTCCTGACTTTC. It encodes CASSPSLGGNSGANVLTF.

V gene TRBV5-1 combines with J gene TRBJ2-3; the D gene is possibly TRBD1 (6 bases). Germline CDR1 and CDR2: SGHRS and YFSETQ. This CDR3 contains 15 residues. V was cut by 3 bases and J by 1 base, with 12 bases left in between. This CDR3 reads CASSSQGFGTDTQYF. CDR3 DNA sequence: TGCGCCAGCAGCTCACAGGGCTTTGGCACAGATACGCAGTATTTT. Supplemented by reference TRBV5-1 and TRBJ2-3, the full variable domain reads KAGVTQTPRYLIKTRGQQVTLSCSPISGHRSVSWYQQTPGQGLQFLFEYFSETQRNKGNFPGRFSGRQFSNSRSEMNVSTLELGDSALYLCASSSQGFGTDTQYFGPGTRLTVL.

The chain carries TRBV4-3 and TRBJ1-1; D not resolved. The CDR3 is made up of 14 amino acids. V lost 0 bases and J lost 4, with 9 bases in between. Germline-derived CDR1 and CDR2 are LGHNA and YSLEER. Here the CDR3 reads CASSQDLPGTEAFF. As DNA, the CDR3 is TGCGCCAGCAGCCAAGATTTACCCGGCACTGAAGCTTTCTTT.

This chain links TRBV19 with TRBJ1-5, with D perhaps TRBD1 (5 bases). The CDR3 length is 14 residues. V dropped 5 bases and J dropped 6 bases, with 14 bases sitting between them. CDR1 LNHDA and CDR2 SQIVND come from the germline V gene (reference sequence). CDR3 sequence (DNA): TGTGCCAGTAGTCTTGGGGGGTCTGCTCAGCCCCAGCATTTT. This translates into CASSLGGSAQPQHF.

This chain connects TRBV7-8 to TRBJ2-7; D possibly corresponds to TRBD2 (5 bases). Trimming shortened V by 3 bases and J by 4 bases, and 13 bases separated the two germline ends. The CDR3 loop spans 14 amino acids. Germline CDR1 and CDR2: SGHVS and FQNEAQ. CDR3: CASSFAEGTYEQYF. CDR3 nucleotides: TGTGCCAGCAGCTTCGCAGAGGGCACGTACGAGCAGTACTTC.

This clone was detected once. The V call is TRBV5-6, the J call TRBJ1-4; tentatively, D is TRBD1 (6 bases). CDR1 SGHDT and CDR2 YYEEEE come from the germline V gene. With 1 base removed from V and 0 bases from J, the gap between germline ends came to 7 bases. There are 15 residues in the CDR3. The CDR3 coding sequence is TGTGCCAGCAGCTTGAGGGGGTCAACTAATGAAAAACTGTTTTTT. This sequence encodes CASSLRGSTNEKLFF.

The CDR3 DNA reads as TGTGCCAGCAGTTTCGGGGACAGGGCTTACAATGAGCAGTTCTTC. Residues: CASSFGDRAYNEQFF. The rearrangement joins TRBV28 to TRBJ2-1, with 9 bases fitting TRBD1. This CDR3 spans 15 amino acids. Germline V gene data show CDR1 as MDHEN and CDR2 as SYDVKM. V shed 3 bases and J 4 bases; nucleotides not matched to a gene: 4.

The chain joins TRBV28 to TRBJ2-1, with TRBD1 matching over 9 bases. V trimming: 10 bases; J trimming: 5 bases; junction bases outside the gene matches: 6. This CDR3 spans 13 amino acids. Germline V lookup: CDR1 MDHEN, CDR2 SYDVKM. The CDR3 region is CANRDRDNNEQFF. In DNA form, the CDR3 reads TGTGCCAACCGGGACAGGGACAACAATGAGCAGTTCTTC.

The CDR3 DNA follows: TGCGCCAGCAGCTTGGACAGGGGCGAGCAGTACTTC. Translation gives CASSLDRGEQYF. The chain joins TRBV5-1 to TRBJ2-7; TRBD1 agrees at 7 bases. The CDR3 extends over 12 amino acids. Germline loops: CDR1 SGHRS, CDR2 YFSETQ. Trimming took 0 bases from V and 6 from J; bases not matched to a gene: 0. The whole variable domain, remainder taken from reference TRBV5-1 and TRBJ2-7, is KAGVTQTPRYLIKTRGQQVTLSCSPISGHRSVSWYQQTPGQGLQFLFEYFSETQRNKGNFPGRFSGRQFSNSRSEMNVSTLELGDSALYLCASSLDRGEQYFGPGTRLTVT.

This clone was counted between two and nine times. The J gene is TRBJ2-3, the V gene TRBV6-2 or TRBV6-3; TRBD2 is a possible D gene (6 bases). The CDR3 has 13 amino acids. V shed 5 bases and J shed 8 bases, with 14 bases lying between them. From germline, CDR1 is MNHEY and CDR2 SVGEGT. CDR3 bases: TGTGCCAGCAGTCAAAAATGGGGAGGTACGCAGTATTTT. It specifies CASSQKWGGTQYF.

This clone was seen more than once but under ten times. The identical CDR3 is also encoded by other nucleotide sequences in the sample. J is TRBJ1-1 and V is TRBV7-9; D gene ambiguous. The CDR3 is made up of 14 amino acids. CDR1 and CDR2 (germline): SEHNR, FQNEAQ (reference sequence). V dropped 1 base and J dropped 0 bases, with 6 bases sitting between them. The CDR3 spells CASSLVRVNTEAFF. CDR3 DNA: TGTGCCAGCAGCTTAGTCCGGGTGAACACTGAAGCTTTCTTT.

The chain joins TRBV2 to TRBJ1-1, with D perhaps matching TRBD1 (6 bases). Trimming took 4 bases from V and 0 from J, leaving 12 bases between them. Germline V lookup: CDR1 SNHLY, CDR2 FYNNEI. There are 15 residues in the CDR3. The CDR3 DNA sequence: TGTGCCAGCAGTGGGGGGGGCACCTTGAACACTGAAGCTTTCTTT. This encodes CASSGGGTLNTEAFF.

The CDR3 DNA reads TGTGCCAGCAGCTCTCGGGGGACAGGGATCTACGAGCAGTACTTC. Translating gives CASSSRGTGIYEQYF. The chain has TRBV13 and TRBJ2-7; 9 bases fit TRBD1. CDR1 and CDR2 (germline): PRHDT, FYEKMQ (reference sequence). The V segment lost 4 bases and the J segment 3 bases; nucleotides outside the gene matches: 7. The CDR3 is 15 amino acids.

The V call is TRBV21-1, the J call TRBJ2-2; the DNA was not compared with TRBD2, the D call given in the table. TRBV21-1 is noted as a pseudogene. The CDR3 has 15 residues. In DNA form, the CDR3 reads TGTGCCAGCAGCATAGCGGGGGGGCAAACCGGGGAGCTGTTTTTT. This translates into CASSIAGGQTGELFF.

This clone was seen a few times. The chain joins TRBV28 to TRBJ1-2, with D unclear. The CDR3 covers 15 residues. Germline-derived CDR1 and CDR2 are MDHEN and SYDVKM. Trimming left V 6 bases short and J 3 bases short, with 17 bases between. This CDR3 is CASRDPREGYYGYTF. The CDR3 bases are TGTGCCAGCAGGGACCCTAGAGAGGGCTACTATGGCTACACCTTC.

The V gene is TRBV9, the J gene TRBJ2-2, with 7 positions matching TRBD2. CDR3 length: 15 amino acids. Germline V gene lookup returns CDR1 SGDLS and CDR2 YYNGEE. J gave up 1 base and V 2 bases, and 2 bases lay outside the gene matches. DNA for the CDR3: TGTGCCAGCAGCGTCTCTAGCGGGAACACCGGGGAGCTGTTTTTT. This gives the protein CASSVSSGNTGELFF. The entire variable domain, with the rest obtained from reference TRBV9 and TRBJ2-2, is as follows: DSGVTQTPKHLITATGQRVTLRCSPRSGDLSVYWYQQSLDQGLQFLIQYYNGEERAKGNILERFSAQQFPDLHSELNLSSLELGDSALYFCASSVSSGNTGELFFGEGSRLTVL.

This sequence joins TRBV9 and TRBJ2-7; 9 bases map to TRBD1. V lost 4 bases to trimming and J lost 1 base; unmatched junction nucleotides: 9. Germline lookup yields CDR1 SGDLS and CDR2 YYNGEE. This CDR3 contains 16 residues. The CDR3 sequence: CASSPRDRAPSYEQYF. The CDR3, as DNA: TGTGCCAGCAGCCCTAGGGACAGGGCCCCATCCTACGAGCAGTACTTC.

This chain joins TRBV6-5 and TRBJ2-7; possible D gene TRBD2, 5 bases. V shed 8 bases and J shed 3 bases, with 11 bases lying between them. There are 12 residues in the CDR3. Germline values: CDR1 MNHEY, CDR2 SVGAGI. The CDR3 DNA follows: TGTGCCAGCGCGCCAGACTACTACGAGCAGTACTTC. Translation gives CASAPDYYEQYF.

This chain connects TRBV29-1 to TRBJ1-1; 10 positions match TRBD1. Germline CDR1 and CDR2: SQVTM and ANQGSEA. The CDR3 has 16 amino acids. J was trimmed by 4 bases and V by 4 bases; bases with no gene match: 12. The CDR3 bases are TGCAGCGTTGGATCAGGGACAGGGGCAGTCGGCACTGAAGCTTTCTTT. Protein: CSVGSGTGAVGTEAFF.